This TCR beta chain was profiled in a study of shared clonotypes between healthy human individuals. Findings of the study overall: Non-shared clonotypes showed lower generation probabilities than clonotypes common to all four donors.

Assay execution took place at the deep level. The authors split each subset's genomic DNA evenly across several immunoSEQ plates. Clones were read by immunoSEQ multiplex PCR, and TCRdb kept only the in-frame ones, dropping some. The table records about 2 million clones, over 85% of them present only once. A remark on this clone: The target antigen is unknown. The same CDR3 is also encoded by other DNA sequences in this sample.

The sample taken for sequencing was naive CD4+ T cells sorted from blood. Indicated subset: CD45RA+ positively selected. The source is a man aged 18 to 35 in good health.

CDR3 residues: CASSRGTANQPQHF. The CDR3, as DNA: TGTGCCAGCAGCCGTGGGACAGCCAATCAGCCCCAGCATTTT. This chain joins TRBV28 and TRBJ1-5; 7 nucleotides line up with TRBD1. J was trimmed by 3 bases and V by 6 bases; bases with no gene match: 5. This CDR3 is 14 amino acids long. The germline V gene has CDR1 MDHEN and CDR2 SYDVKM.